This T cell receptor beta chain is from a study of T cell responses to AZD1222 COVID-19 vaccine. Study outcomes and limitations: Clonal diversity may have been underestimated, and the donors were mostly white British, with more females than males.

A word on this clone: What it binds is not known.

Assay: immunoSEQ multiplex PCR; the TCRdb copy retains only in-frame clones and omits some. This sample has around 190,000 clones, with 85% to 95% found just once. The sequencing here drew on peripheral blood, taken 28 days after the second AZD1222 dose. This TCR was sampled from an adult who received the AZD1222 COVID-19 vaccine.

CDR3: CASSQLQGFGYTF. CDR3 sequence (DNA): TGTGCCAGCAGCCAACTACAGGGTTTTGGCTACACCTTC. This chain uses TRBV7-9 with TRBJ1-2, with a possible D match to TRBD1 (6 bases). There are 13 residues in the CDR3. Trimming took 5 bases from V and 7 from J, leaving 14 bases between them. The germline V gene encodes CDR1 SEHNR and CDR2 FQNEAQ (reference sequence).